Shown below are 32 T cell receptor beta chains from a single sample sequenced in a study of early T cells in non-severe SARS-CoV-2 infection. TCRdb reprocessed the 5' RACE reads via MiXCR and lists one record per CDR3 protein. This table has 83,000 or so distinct CDR3 sequences, around 9.3% appearing once. The source was whole blood, collected at baseline. These receptors all come from an adult who was a healthcare worker with PCR-confirmed SARS-CoV-2 infection or an uninfected control (not recorded which).

There are many counts of this clonotype. This CDR3 reads CSATDRVGSNQPQHF. The CDR3, as DNA: TGCAGTGCCACTGACAGGGTGGGGAGCAATCAGCCCCAGCATTTT. The chain is built from TRBV20-1 and TRBJ1-5, with 7 bases lining up with TRBD1. Germline values: CDR1 DFQATT, CDR2 SNEGSKA (reference sequence). This CDR3 contains 15 residues. Unmatched junction bases numbered 9, after V lost 6 bases and J lost 1 base.

This clonotype was picked up a small number of times. V gene TRBV5-1 combines with J gene TRBJ2-5; 9 bases fit TRBD2. This CDR3 has 17 residues. Germline V lookup: CDR1 SGHRS, CDR2 YFSETQ. J lost 2 bases, V lost 4 bases, and 12 bases had no gene match. As DNA, the CDR3 is TGCGCCAGCAGCCCGGGCGGTCTAGCGGGACTGCAAGAGACCCAGTACTTC. Its protein product is CASSPGGLAGLQETQYF. Together with reference TRBV5-1 and TRBJ2-5, the CDR3 gives the full variable domain: KAGVTQTPRYLIKTRGQQVTLSCSPISGHRSVSWYQQTPGQGLQFLFEYFSETQRNKGNFPGRFSGRQFSNSRSEMNVSTLELGDSALYLCASSPGGLAGLQETQYFGPGTRLLVL.

This clonotype occurred a few times. The V call is TRBV7-3, the J call TRBJ2-2, with TRBD1 matching 10 bases. Germline V lookup: CDR1 SGHTA, CDR2 FQGTGA. There are 15 residues in the CDR3. Germline trimming cut 5 bases from V and 4 bases from J; bases unmatched to any gene: 4. The DNA of the CDR3 is TGTGCCAGCAGCGCGGGACAGGGGAGCACCGGGGAGCTGTTTTTT. Translation gives CASSAGQGSTGELFF.

This clonotype was counted many times. V usage is TRBV29-1 and J usage is TRBJ2-7; weak D call: TRBD1 (6 bases). The V end was cut by 1 base, the J end by 3 bases, with 10 bases between. The CDR3 is made up of 13 amino acids. The germline V gene encodes CDR1 SQVTM and CDR2 ANQGSEA. This chain's CDR3 is CSVEAGTNYEQYF. The CDR3 DNA reads as TGCAGCGTTGAAGCCGGGACAAACTACGAGCAGTACTTC.

This clonotype was observed a few times. The chain recombines TRBV12-3 or TRBV12-4 with TRBJ2-2, with 11 bases fitting TRBD2. CDR3 length equals 15 residues. The V segment lost 4 bases and the J segment 5 bases; nucleotides outside the gene matches: 3. The CDR3 reads CASSSRTSGTGELFF. CDR3 nucleotide sequence: TGTGCCAGCAGTTCTCGGACTAGCGGGACCGGGGAGCTGTTTTTT.

J is TRBJ1-5 and V is TRBV20-1; 10 nucleotides align to TRBD1. The CDR3 loop spans 13 amino acids. J gave up 4 bases and V 5 bases, and 2 bases lay outside the gene matches. Germline V gives CDR1 DFQATT, CDR2 SNEGSKA (reference sequence). The CDR3 sequence: CSAGQGVNQPQHF. The DNA for the CDR3 is TGCAGTGCTGGACAGGGGGTGAATCAGCCCCAGCATTTT.

This clonotype occurred a few times. The V call is TRBV5-6, the J call TRBJ2-3; TRBD2 aligns across 11 bases. CDR3 size: 16 residues. V lost 4 bases to trimming and J lost 2 bases; unmatched junction nucleotides: 6. In germline, CDR1 is SGHDT, CDR2 YYEEEE. The CDR3 here is CASSRGLAEPTDTQYF. The CDR3 region has the DNA TGTGCCAGCAGCAGGGGACTAGCGGAGCCCACAGATACGCAGTATTTT. Together with reference TRBV5-6 and TRBJ2-3, the CDR3 gives the full variable domain: DAGVTQSPTHLIKTRGQQVTLRCSPKSGHDTVSWYQQALGQGPQFIFQYYEEEERQRGNFPDRFSGHQFPNYSSELNVNALLLGDSALYLCASSRGLAEPTDTQYFGPGTRLTVL.

V and J are TRBV18 and TRBJ2-1, with 14 bases that match TRBD2. Germline assignment: CDR1 KGHSH and CDR2 LQKENI. The CDR3 length is 17 residues. The V and J ends lost 6 bases and 6 bases, in that order; junction bases with no gene match: 10. The CDR3 DNA is TGTGCCAGCTCCCGCGGGACTAGCGGGAGATTTTCCAATGAGCAGTTCTTC. Its protein is CASSRGTSGRFSNEQFF.

This clonotype was counted at least ten times. The chain carries TRBV28 and TRBJ2-7; a possible D gene is TRBD2 (6 bases). This CDR3 comprises 15 residues. The germline gives CDR1 MDHEN, CDR2 SYDVKM. The ends were cut back, 6 bases at V and 0 bases at J, with 15 bases in the middle. The CDR3 spells CASRVWTNFSYEQYF. Written as DNA, the CDR3 is TGTGCCAGCAGAGTTTGGACTAATTTCTCCTACGAGCAGTACTTC.

This sequence joins TRBV28 and TRBJ1-2; 7 bases line up with TRBD1. The CDR3 has 15 amino acids. The ends lost 5 bases at V and 3 bases at J; junction bases unmatched: 9. Germline assignment: CDR1 MDHEN and CDR2 SYDVKM. CDR3: CASSLRQGWYYGYTF. Here the CDR3 DNA reads TGTGCCAGCAGTCTAAGACAGGGATGGTACTATGGCTACACCTTC.

This clonotype was counted at least ten times. The chain recombines TRBV3-1 with TRBJ2-1, with D maybe TRBD2 (5 bases). Germline V gives CDR1 LGHDT, CDR2 YNNKEL (reference sequence). This CDR3 contains 14 residues. V gave up 1 base and J gave up 8 bases, with 12 bases separating them. CDR3: CASSQGTSDDEQFF. CDR3 sequence (DNA): TGTGCCAGCAGCCAAGGTACTAGTGATGATGAGCAGTTCTTC.

This clonotype turned up a few times. The chain recombines TRBV11-2 with TRBJ2-3; unclear D gene. The length of the CDR3 is 15 residues. The germline CDR1 and CDR2 sequences are SGHAT and FQNNGV. The V and J ends lost 0 bases and 1 base respectively, with 8 bases between them. Here the CDR3 DNA reads TGTGCCAGCAGCTTAGACTCGCTTGGCACAGATACGCAGTATTTT. Amino acids: CASSLDSLGTDTQYF.

This chain joins TRBV7-3 and TRBJ2-1; TRBD1 aligns across 7 bases. Per germline, CDR1 SGHTA and CDR2 FQGTGA. The ends lost 4 bases at V and 7 bases at J; junction bases unmatched: 7. CDR3 length: 14 residues. The DNA of the CDR3 is TGTGCCAGCAGCTGGGACAGCCCTAGAAATGAGCAGTTCTTC. This codes for CASSWDSPRNEQFF.

The chain employs TRBV5-6 and TRBJ2-7; 7 nucleotides agree with TRBD1. CDR1 is SGHDT, CDR2 YYEEEE, per germline. The trim removed 4 bases at V and 4 bases at J, leaving 8 bases unmatched. The CDR3 sequence is 14 residues long. The CDR3 nucleotides read TGTGCCAGCAGCGAGGACAGGAACGTATACGAGCAGTACTTC. Translation: CASSEDRNVYEQYF.

V is TRBV11-2 and J is TRBJ2-7, with D maybe TRBD1 (5 bases). This CDR3 comprises 15 residues. The germline V gene has CDR1 SGHAT and CDR2 FQNNGV. The ends were cut back, 5 bases at V and 1 base at J, with 15 bases in the middle. The CDR3 here is CASSGNRYQSYEQYF. The CDR3 region has the DNA TGTGCCAGCAGCGGGAACAGGTATCAGTCCTACGAGCAGTACTTC.

This clonotype was recorded a few times. V usage is TRBV6-2 or TRBV6-3 and J usage is TRBJ2-7; perhaps TRBD2 as D (6 bases). Germline CDR1 is MNHEY and CDR2 is SVGEGT. The CDR3 has 18 residues. V was cut by 0 bases and J by 4 bases, with 22 bases left in between. CDR3 loop: CASSYSAGSAARRYEQYF. The DNA of the CDR3 is TGTGCCAGCAGTTACTCCGCGGGATCGGCGGCACGGCGATACGAGCAGTACTTC.

This clonotype showed up just a few times. The chain recombines TRBV25-1 with TRBJ2-3; no definite D call. The ends were cut back, 3 bases at V and 4 bases at J, with 11 bases in the middle. The CDR3 extends over 14 amino acids. CDR1 is MGHDK and CDR2 is SYGVNS in the germline V gene. The CDR3 region is CASSESPGSDTQYF. The CDR3 coding sequence is TGTGCCAGCAGTGAGAGCCCAGGATCAGATACGCAGTATTTT.

This clonotype appeared a few times. This sequence joins TRBV2 and TRBJ2-3, with TRBD2 matching over 8 bases. The CDR3 length is 14 residues. V trimming: 4 bases; J trimming: 1 base; junction bases outside the gene matches: 1. Germline V gives CDR1 SNHLY, CDR2 FYNNEI. The CDR3 loop is CASSVLAGTDTQYF. DNA for the CDR3: TGTGCCAGCAGTGTACTAGCGGGCACAGATACGCAGTATTTT.

This clonotype was found many times. The chain is built from TRBV15 and TRBJ2-1; 15 bases map to TRBD2. Germline V gene data show CDR1 as LNHNV and CDR2 as YYDKDF (reference sequence). The CDR3 is made up of 15 amino acids. The trim removed 5 bases at V and 9 bases at J, leaving 5 bases unmatched. The CDR3 DNA reads as TGTGCCACCAGCGGGGGACTAGCGGGAGGCTTTGAGCAGTTCTTC. Translation: CATSGGLAGGFEQFF.

This clonotype was seen a few times. This sequence joins TRBV28 and TRBJ1-6; D might be TRBD1 (5 bases). Looked up from germline, CDR1 is MDHEN and CDR2 is SYDVKM. The CDR3 runs 18 residues. V was trimmed by 5 bases and J by 8 bases, leaving 25 bases between them. The CDR3 loop reads CASSPGTSLLILYSPLHF. DNA of the CDR3: TGTGCCAGCAGTCCGGGGACCAGTCTTCTGATTTTGTATTCACCCCTCCACTTT.

This clonotype was picked up a small number of times. The chain employs TRBV2 and TRBJ1-2; TRBD1 aligns across 9 bases. The CDR3 loop spans 15 amino acids. The junction had 10 bases not matched to a gene; V was cut back by 7 bases and J by 4 bases. Germline loops: CDR1 SNHLY, CDR2 FYNNEI. This chain's CDR3 is CASTRLGQGPYGYTF. In nucleotides, the CDR3 is TGTGCCAGCACAAGATTGGGACAGGGACCCTATGGCTACACCTTC.

This clonotype has more than one count but fewer than ten. V gene TRBV28 combines with J gene TRBJ1-2; no firm D call. The CDR3 runs 12 residues. Germline V gives CDR1 MDHEN, CDR2 SYDVKM. V gave up 5 bases and J gave up 7 bases, with 11 bases separating them. The CDR3 DNA reads as TGTGCCAGCAGTGAGAGACGGTTTGGCTACACCTTC. Translated, it gives CASSERRFGYTF.

This chain uses TRBV6-1 with TRBJ1-1, with D maybe TRBD1 (6 bases). The germline CDR1 and CDR2 sequences are MNHNS and SASEGT. The CDR3 sequence is 13 residues long. V shed 8 bases and J shed 8 bases, with 18 bases lying between them. CDR3 in amino acids: CASLLGTRQEAFF. The CDR3 DNA reads as TGTGCCAGCCTCCTCGGGACACGCCAGGAAGCTTTCTTT.

The J gene is TRBJ2-1, the V gene TRBV7-2, with unresolved D. CDR1 is SGHTA, CDR2 FQGNSA, per germline. This CDR3 has 12 residues. V was shortened by 5 bases and J by 8 bases, with 10 bases between the two germline ends. CDR3 nucleotide sequence: TGTGCCAGCAGCCCGCCGAGACATGAGCAGTTCTTC. Translated, it gives CASSPPRHEQFF.

This sequence joins TRBV18 and TRBJ2-6; 7 bases agree with TRBD1. The CDR3 has 19 amino acids. V lost 5 bases, J lost 0 bases, and 13 bases stayed unmatched. Germline CDR1 is KGHSH and CDR2 is LQKENI. CDR3 amino acids: CASSEPGQPLSSGANVLTF. In DNA form, the CDR3 reads TGTGCCAGCTCAGAACCGGGACAGCCCCTCAGCTCTGGGGCCAACGTCCTGACTTTC.

In its sample, this clonotype was seen a few times. This chain links TRBV20-1 with TRBJ2-2; 10 nucleotides match TRBD2. Looked up from germline, CDR1 is DFQATT and CDR2 is SNEGSKA (reference sequence). The CDR3 sequence is 22 residues long. V dropped 2 bases and J dropped 3; count of bases not matched to a gene: 24. The CDR3 nucleotides are TGCAGTGCTAGATTAACCCCCCCGATGGGAACTAGCGGGAAGTGGTACACCGGGGAGCTGTTTTTT. This encodes CSARLTPPMGTSGKWYTGELFF.

At least ten counts were recorded for this clonotype. The rearrangement joins TRBV3-1 to TRBJ1-1; the D is unclear. The germline CDR1 and CDR2 sequences are LGHDT and YNNKEL (reference sequence). The V gene lost 3 bases and the J gene lost 1 base, with 12 bases spanning the gap. The CDR3 has 15 residues. CDR3 residues: CASSHRSDGNTEAFF. The CDR3 DNA is TGTGCCAGCAGCCACAGGAGCGACGGGAACACTGAAGCTTTCTTT.

This clonotype was recorded at least ten times. The chain is built from TRBV6-4 and TRBJ2-1, with 9 bases lining up with TRBD2. V lost 0 bases to trimming and J lost 7 bases; unmatched junction nucleotides: 4. The CDR3 is 15 amino acids. Germline CDR1 is MRHNA and CDR2 is SNTAGT. CDR3 loop: CASSDSNLAGNEQFF. CDR3 nucleotides: TGTGCCAGCAGTGACTCGAATCTAGCGGGGAATGAGCAGTTCTTC.

Only a few counts were recorded for this clonotype. This sequence joins TRBV2 and TRBJ2-3, with D perhaps TRBD2 (5 bases). The germline V and J ends were trimmed by 4 bases and 5 bases, with 22 bases remaining between them. Per the germline V gene, CDR1 is SNHLY and CDR2 is FYNNEI. The CDR3 runs 17 residues. The CDR3 loop is CASSGSLAPLLLDTQYF. The CDR3 DNA reads TGTGCCAGCAGTGGTTCGCTAGCCCCTCTTCTATTAGATACGCAGTATTTT.

The V and J genes are TRBV27 and TRBJ2-3; 9 bases match TRBD2. CDR3 length equals 15 residues. The V gene's germline CDR1 is MNHEY and CDR2 SMNVEV (reference sequence). The V segment lost 0 bases and the J segment 4 bases; nucleotides outside the gene matches: 2. This CDR3 is CASSLSAGGADTQYF. In DNA form, the CDR3 reads TGTGCCAGCAGTTTATCGGCGGGAGGGGCAGATACGCAGTATTTT.

The chain has TRBV7-9 and TRBJ2-5; a weak D match, TRBD2 (5 bases). Trimming took off 5 bases at V and 4 bases at J, with 17 bases between the two ends. CDR3 length equals 15 residues. In germline, CDR1 is SEHNR, CDR2 FQNEAQ (reference sequence). The CDR3 DNA follows: TGTGCCAGCAGCCCTAGCCCGGAAGTACGAGAGACCCAGTACTTC. Its protein is CASSPSPEVRETQYF.

A few counts support this clonotype. The V call is TRBV30, the J call TRBJ2-2; 10 nucleotides align to TRBD2. CDR1 and CDR2 from the germline V gene are GTSNPN and SVGIG (reference sequence). The CDR3 extends over 16 amino acids. After removal of 5 bases from V and 5 bases from J, the junction contained 11 bases not matched to a gene. DNA of the CDR3: TGTGCCTGGCGTAGCAGCGGGAGGGTGTGGACCGGGGAGCTGTTTTTT. Encoded protein: CAWRSSGRVWTGELFF.